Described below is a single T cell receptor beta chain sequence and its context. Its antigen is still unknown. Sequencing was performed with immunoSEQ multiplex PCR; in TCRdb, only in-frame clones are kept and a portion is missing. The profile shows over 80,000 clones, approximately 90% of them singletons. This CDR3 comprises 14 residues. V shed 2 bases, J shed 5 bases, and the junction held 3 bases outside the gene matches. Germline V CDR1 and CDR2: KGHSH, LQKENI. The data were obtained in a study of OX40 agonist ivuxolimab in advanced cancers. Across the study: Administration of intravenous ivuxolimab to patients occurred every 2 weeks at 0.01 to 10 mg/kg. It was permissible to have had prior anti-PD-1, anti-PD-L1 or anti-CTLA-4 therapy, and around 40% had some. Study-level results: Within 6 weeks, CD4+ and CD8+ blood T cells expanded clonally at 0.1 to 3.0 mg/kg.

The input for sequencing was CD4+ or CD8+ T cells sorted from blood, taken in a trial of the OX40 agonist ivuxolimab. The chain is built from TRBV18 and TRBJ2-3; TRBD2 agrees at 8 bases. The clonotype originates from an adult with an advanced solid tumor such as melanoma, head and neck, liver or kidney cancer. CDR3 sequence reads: CASSPTAGGDTQYF. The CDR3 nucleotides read TGTGCCAGCTCACCAACGGCGGGGGGAGATACGCAGTATTTT.